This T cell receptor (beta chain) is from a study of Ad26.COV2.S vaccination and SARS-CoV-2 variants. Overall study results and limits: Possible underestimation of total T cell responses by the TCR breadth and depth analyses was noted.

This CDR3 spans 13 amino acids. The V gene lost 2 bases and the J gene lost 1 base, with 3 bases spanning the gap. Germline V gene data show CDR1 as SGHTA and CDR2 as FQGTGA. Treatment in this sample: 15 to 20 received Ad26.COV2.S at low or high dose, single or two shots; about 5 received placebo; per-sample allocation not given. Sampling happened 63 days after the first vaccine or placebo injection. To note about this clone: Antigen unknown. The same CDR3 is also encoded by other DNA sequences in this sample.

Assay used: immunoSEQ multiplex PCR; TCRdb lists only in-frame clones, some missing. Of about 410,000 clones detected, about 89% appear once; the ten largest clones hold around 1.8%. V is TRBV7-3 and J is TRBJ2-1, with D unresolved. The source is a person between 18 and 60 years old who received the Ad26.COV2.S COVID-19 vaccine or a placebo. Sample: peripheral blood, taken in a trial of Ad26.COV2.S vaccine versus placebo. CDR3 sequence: CASSLGSYNEQFF. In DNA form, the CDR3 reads TGTGCCAGCAGCTTAGGGTCCTACAATGAGCAGTTCTTC. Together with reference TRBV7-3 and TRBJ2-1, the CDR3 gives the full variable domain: GAGVSQTPSNKVTEKGKYVELRCDPISGHTALYWYRQSLGQGPEFLIYFQGTGAADDSGLPNDRFFAVRPEGSVSTLKIQRTERGDSAVYLCASSLGSYNEQFFGPGTRLTVL.